This T cell receptor (beta chain) was sequenced for a study of blood T cell repertoires in COVID-19. Across the study: Nucleic acid was either cDNA or gDNA, and it came from T cells, B-cell-depleted T cells, or PBMCs.

Profiled with immunoSEQ multiplex PCR; TCRdb holds only in-frame clones, not every one. The sample contains about 89,000 clones, about 74% of which appear only once. With V trimmed by 2 bases and J by 1 base, 1 base remained unmatched. The CDR3 is 17 residues long. Germline CDR1 MNHEY, CDR2 SMNVEV (reference sequence). Material: peripheral blood. The clonotype was recovered from a human donor in a cohort sampled during active COVID-19. The chain couples TRBV27 to TRBJ2-1; 14 bases match TRBD2. The CDR3 region is CASSLGLAGGSYNEQFF. The CDR3 DNA reads TGTGCCAGCAGTTTAGGACTAGCGGGAGGTTCCTACAATGAGCAGTTCTTC.